The next 19 T cell receptor beta chains were all read from a single sample in a study of cytomegalovirus exposure and HLA in healthy donors. PCR amplification relied on 60 Vbeta primers (plus 13 Jbeta primers). Sequenced by immunoSEQ multiplex PCR; TCRdb stores in-frame clones only, minus some. Among roughly 45,000 clones listed, approximately 60% were seen once. Sequences were obtained from PBMCs. The receptors derive from a human donor in good health.

This clone was counted only a few times. The chain employs TRBV10-3 and TRBJ1-4, with 9 positions matching TRBD1. Unmatched junction bases numbered 26, after V lost 9 bases and J lost 6 bases. Germline lookup yields CDR1 ENHRY and CDR2 SYGVKD. The CDR3 covers 20 residues. The CDR3 bases are TGTGCCATAAGCAGTACGGGGCCGGGACAGGGAACTAAAAAAGATGAAAAACTGTTTTTT. Translation: CAISSTGPGQGTKKDEKLFF.

The chain links TRBV25-1 to TRBJ1-6, with 10 bases lining up with TRBD1. The CDR3 has 13 amino acids. The V and J ends lost 7 bases and 8 bases, in that order; junction bases with no gene match: 2. Germline CDR1 reads MGHDK; CDR2 reads SYGVNS. CDR3 nucleotide sequence: TGTGCCAGCACCGGGACAGGGGATTCACCCCTCCACTTT. This gives the protein CASTGTGDSPLHF.

This sequence joins TRBV5-1 and TRBJ2-1, with TRBD2 matching 8 bases. Germline CDR1 is SGHRS and CDR2 is YFSETQ. Trimming removed 2 bases from V and 6 bases from J; junction bases left unmatched: 7. This CDR3 comprises 15 residues. In nucleotides, the CDR3 is TGCGCCAGCAGCTTAGGTCTAGCGGGTATCAATGAGCAGTTCTTC. Translating gives CASSLGLAGINEQFF.

This sequence joins TRBV7-8 and TRBJ1-4; no clear D gene. The CDR3 runs 14 residues. Trimming left V 6 bases short and J 6 bases short, with 14 bases between. Germline V gene data show CDR1 as SGHVS and CDR2 as FQNEAQ. Here the CDR3 DNA reads TGTGCCAGCAGGGCGGTCCCGTACGATGAAAAACTGTTTTTT. Translated, it gives CASRAVPYDEKLFF.

The rearrangement uses TRBV7-2 and TRBJ1-6, with D perhaps matching TRBD1 (6 bases). The ends were cut back, 5 bases at V and 7 bases at J, with 12 bases in the middle. This CDR3 is 14 amino acids long. The V gene's germline CDR1 is SGHTA and CDR2 FQGNSA. The CDR3 sequence is CASSRGGANSPLHF. The CDR3 DNA sequence: TGTGCCAGCAGCCGGGGGGGGGCGAATTCACCCCTCCACTTT. Combining the CDR3 with reference TRBV7-2 and TRBJ1-6 gives the whole variable domain GAGVSQSPSNKVTEKGKDVELRCDPISGHTALYWYRQSLGQGLEFLIYFQGNSAPDKSGLPSDRFSAERTGGSVSTLTIQRTQQEDSAVYLCASSRGGANSPLHFGNGTRLTVT.

The rearrangement joins TRBV7-9 to TRBJ1-5, with D perhaps TRBD1 (5 bases). The germline V gene has CDR1 SEHNR and CDR2 FQNEAQ (reference sequence). The ends were cut back, 2 bases at V and 7 bases at J, with 9 bases in the middle. The CDR3 consists of 13 residues. Here the CDR3 reads CASSLMGGQPQHF. CDR3 DNA sequence: TGTGCCAGCAGCTTAATGGGGGGGCAGCCCCAGCATTTT.

The chain combines TRBV28 with TRBJ2-4, with 9 bases fitting TRBD2. This CDR3 has 15 amino acids. CDR1 is MDHEN, CDR2 SYDVKM, per germline. Unmatched junction bases numbered 6, after V lost 2 bases and J lost 7 bases. CDR3 region: CASSLLSGGSNIQYF. The CDR3 bases are TGTGCCAGCAGTTTACTAAGCGGGGGGTCTAACATTCAGTACTTC.

V and J are TRBV5-1 and TRBJ2-5; D is possibly TRBD1 (6 bases). Trimming stripped 0 bases from V and 1 base from J, with 10 bases between. Germline V CDR1 and CDR2: SGHRS, YFSETQ. The CDR3 length is 15 residues. In nucleotides, the CDR3 is TGCGCCAGCAGCTTGGTAACAGGGATCCAAGAGACCCAGTACTTC. It encodes CASSLVTGIQETQYF.

The chain uses TRBV19 and TRBJ2-5, with a possible D match to TRBD1 (5 bases). Trimming shortened V by 0 bases and J by 0 bases, and 5 bases separated the two germline ends. Germline CDR1 is LNHDA and CDR2 is SQIVND (reference sequence). The length of the CDR3 is 14 residues. CDR3 sequence: CASSIDRDQETQYF. The CDR3 nucleotides are TGTGCCAGTAGTATAGACAGGGACCAAGAGACCCAGTACTTC.

The rearrangement joins TRBV15 to TRBJ2-7; unclear D gene. V was trimmed by 2 bases and J by 2 bases, leaving 10 bases between them. Germline V CDR1 and CDR2: LNHNV, YYDKDF (reference sequence). The CDR3 loop spans 14 amino acids. CDR3 amino acids: CATSRLGEPYEQYF. The CDR3 region has the DNA TGTGCCACCAGCAGATTAGGAGAGCCCTACGAGCAGTACTTC.

The chain has TRBV2 and TRBJ2-7; 7 nucleotides match TRBD2. CDR1 and CDR2 (germline): SNHLY, FYNNEI. With V trimmed by 9 bases and J by 2 bases, 7 bases remained unmatched. The CDR3 runs to 13 residues. The CDR3 reads CASRGDITYEQYF. The CDR3 nucleotides are TGTGCCAGTCGGGGGGATATAACCTACGAGCAGTACTTC.

V gene TRBV7-9 combines with J gene TRBJ2-3; 8 bases are a match to TRBD2. Germline V gene data show CDR1 as SEHNR and CDR2 as FQNEAQ (reference sequence). V was clipped by 5 bases and J by 3 bases; unmatched bases: 4. The CDR3 consists of 14 residues. The CDR3 loop reads CASSVGLATDTQYF. For the CDR3, the DNA is TGTGCCAGCAGCGTCGGACTAGCAACAGATACGCAGTATTTT.

V is TRBV6-5 and J is TRBJ2-7; D unresolved. V was shortened by 5 bases and J by 7 bases, with 15 bases between the two germline ends. Germline lookup yields CDR1 MNHEY and CDR2 SVGAGI. There are 13 residues in the CDR3. The CDR3 loop is CASSPLGSREQYF. The CDR3 DNA follows: TGTGCCAGCAGTCCACTCGGGTCGCGAGAGCAGTACTTC.

CDR3: CASSPRRFSYEQYF. In nucleotides, the CDR3 is TGTGCCAGCAGCCCTCGCAGGTTCTCCTACGAGCAGTACTTC. The chain uses TRBV7-3 and TRBJ2-5, with unresolved D. The J call may be mistaken, given a closer DNA end match to TRBJ2-7. Germline CDR1 and CDR2: SGHTA and FQGTGA. The CDR3 runs 14 residues.

With respect to this clone: The same CDR3 can be traced to other DNA sequences in this sample. This rearrangement joins TRBV6-5 to TRBJ1-5, with 9 bases identical to TRBD1. The CDR3 totals 16 residues. Germline V CDR1 and CDR2: MNHEY, SVGAGI. After removal of 4 bases from V and 2 bases from J, the junction contained 6 bases not matched to a gene. CDR3 residues: CASSSGQGRGNQPQHF. The CDR3 bases are TGTGCCAGCAGTTCGGGACAGGGAAGAGGCAATCAGCCCCAGCATTTT.

The V and J genes are TRBV5-1 and TRBJ2-7, with a weak D call TRBD1 (6 bases). The CDR3 totals 14 residues. Germline assignment: CDR1 SGHRS and CDR2 YFSETQ. Trimming took 0 bases from V and 2 from J, leaving 9 bases between them. The CDR3 region has the DNA TGCGCCAGCAGCTTGGGGACAGCCCCCTACGAGCAGTACTTC. Its translation: CASSLGTAPYEQYF.

This clone was seen only a few times. The rearrangement links TRBV29-1 to TRBJ2-7; 12 bases align to TRBD2. After removal of 0 bases from V and 2 bases from J, the junction contained 5 bases not matched to a gene. There are 16 residues in the CDR3. Per the germline V gene, CDR1 is SQVTM and CDR2 is ANQGSEA. Here the CDR3 reads CSVEERLAGETYEQYF. CDR3 DNA: TGCAGCGTTGAAGAACGACTAGCGGGGGAGACCTACGAGCAGTACTTC.

This chain connects TRBV28 to TRBJ1-6, with a possible D match to TRBD1 (6 bases). The CDR3 spans 14 residues. Germline CDR1 MDHEN, CDR2 SYDVKM. Deletions cut 5 bases from V and 14 bases from J, with 19 bases between. The CDR3 region is CASSVMGGAFTLHF. The DNA for the CDR3 is TGTGCCAGCAGTGTGATGGGGGGGGCATTCACCCTCCACTTT.

The J gene is TRBJ1-1, the V gene TRBV2; perhaps TRBD1 as D (6 bases). The germline CDR1 and CDR2 sequences are SNHLY and FYNNEI. Trimming removed 6 bases from V and 6 bases from J, with 20 bases in between. There are 15 residues in the CDR3. The CDR3 nucleotides are TGTGCCAGCAGGGGAGGGCGAGGGGGGTCGGCTGAAGCTTTCTTT. Residues: CASRGGRGGSAEAFF.